These 11 T cell receptor beta chains originate from one sample sequenced in a study of cytomegalovirus exposure and HLA in healthy donors. PCR employed 60 Vbeta and 13 Jbeta primers. Profiling relied on immunoSEQ multiplex PCR, and the TCRdb table lists in-frame clones only, not all of them. Its clone listing holds 53,000 or so clones. Sequencing was done on a sample of PBMCs. These receptor sequences come from a male donor in good health and CMV-seropositive.

Notes on this clone: At one of its ends the junction is not consistent with the germline gene, which may arise from a read error. The chain combines TRBV11-2 with TRBJ2-7, with TRBD1 as a possible D gene (6 bases). The CDR3 extends over 13 amino acids. Germline V gene data show CDR1 as SGHAT and CDR2 as FQNNGV. This CDR3 is CASSPRGSYERYF. The CDR3, as DNA: TGTGCCAGCAGCCCCAGGGGATCCTACGAGCGGTACTTC.

The chain recombines TRBV2 with TRBJ1-1, with D possibly being TRBD1 (5 bases). This CDR3 contains 15 residues. Looked up from germline, CDR1 is SNHLY and CDR2 is FYNNEI. Trimming took off 6 bases at V and 7 bases at J, with 21 bases between the two ends. The CDR3 sequence is CASRAPGGEGLEAFF. CDR3 DNA: TGTGCCAGCAGAGCCCCGGGTGGAGAGGGACTTGAAGCTTTCTTT.

V usage is TRBV5-1 and J usage is TRBJ1-2; perhaps TRBD1 as D (6 bases). The CDR3 extends over 15 amino acids. Trimming removed 4 bases from V and 8 bases from J, with 21 bases in between. Per the germline V gene, CDR1 is SGHRS and CDR2 is YFSETQ. CDR3 region: CASSPGQTTRLGYTF. The CDR3 DNA reads TGCGCCAGCAGCCCCGGACAGACGACCCGCTTGGGCTACACCTTC.

This chain uses TRBV13 with TRBJ2-5, with D perhaps matching TRBD1 (6 bases). The germline V gene encodes CDR1 PRHDT and CDR2 FYEKMQ (reference sequence). The CDR3 has 13 residues. V gave up 5 bases and J gave up 0 bases, with 7 bases separating them. The CDR3 protein is CASSRDNQETQYF. The CDR3 bases are TGTGCCAGCAGCCGGGACAACCAAGAGACCCAGTACTTC.

The rearrangement uses TRBV7-2 and TRBJ1-1; D is unresolved. The CDR3 extends over 15 amino acids. Germline lookup yields CDR1 SGHTA and CDR2 FQGNSA. The germline V and J ends were trimmed by 5 bases and 1 base, with 14 bases remaining between them. The CDR3 sequence is CASSPQAYKNTEAFF. Here the CDR3 DNA reads TGTGCCAGCAGCCCTCAGGCCTACAAGAACACTGAAGCTTTCTTT.

This chain links TRBV29-1 with TRBJ2-7, with D tentatively TRBD2 (5 bases). The germline V gene has CDR1 SQVTM and CDR2 ANQGSEA. There are 15 residues in the CDR3. V lost 1 base and J 0 bases, leaving 13 bases between the germline ends. CDR3: CSVEGTPNSSYEQYF. Here the CDR3 DNA reads TGCAGCGTTGAAGGGACTCCGAACAGCTCCTACGAGCAGTACTTC.

Written as DNA, the CDR3 is TGCGCCAGCAGCCAGAACCGGGACAGGGGGCTCACTGAAGCTTTCTTT. The encoded protein is CASSQNRDRGLTEAFF. The chain recombines TRBV4-1 with TRBJ1-1, with 12 bases fitting TRBD1. Germline-derived CDR1 and CDR2 are MGHRA and YSYEKL. V was pared by 3 bases and J by 4 bases, with 6 bases of the junction left unmatched. CDR3 length: 16 residues.

The chain has TRBV5-1 and TRBJ2-1, with TRBD1 matching 7 bases. CDR3 length equals 15 residues. The junction had 0 bases not matched to a gene; V was cut back by 0 bases and J by 0 bases. Germline CDR1 reads SGHRS; CDR2 reads YFSETQ. The CDR3 DNA sequence: TGCGCCAGCAGCTTGGGGGACAGCTCCTACAATGAGCAGTTCTTC. Translation gives CASSLGDSSYNEQFF.

This chain uses TRBV7-9 with TRBJ2-1; 7 bases are shared with TRBD2. Germline values: CDR1 SEHNR, CDR2 FQNEAQ (reference sequence). With 2 bases clipped from V and 2 bases from J, the junction kept 6 bases outside the gene matches. CDR3 length equals 16 residues. CDR3 coding DNA: TGTGCCAGCAGCTTAAGCCTAAGCGGGGCCTACAATGAGCAGTTCTTC. It codes for CASSLSLSGAYNEQFF.

The chain links TRBV29-1 to TRBJ2-1; D remains ambiguous. Germline CDR1 SQVTM, CDR2 ANQGSEA. The CDR3 sequence is 12 residues long. Trimming took 0 bases from V and 5 from J, leaving 5 bases between them. The CDR3 DNA is TGCAGCGTTGAAGAACAGAACAATGAGCAGTTCTTC. Residues: CSVEEQNNEQFF.

The V and J genes are TRBV5-1 and TRBJ2-5; tentatively, D is TRBD1 (6 bases). The CDR3 loop spans 12 amino acids. With 7 bases removed from V and 3 bases from J, the gap between germline ends came to 10 bases. Germline CDR1 reads SGHRS; CDR2 reads YFSETQ. The CDR3 sequence is CASARTEETQYF. CDR3 DNA: TGCGCCAGCGCCAGGACAGAAGAGACCCAGTACTTC.